The clone carrying this TCR beta chain was seen a few times. Its antigen is not identified. The V gene's germline CDR1 is MNHNS and CDR2 SASEGT. The CDR3 contains 21 residues. Trimming left V 1 base short and J 0 bases short, with 24 bases between. The record originates from a study of T cells after yellow fever vaccination. Study summary: Fractions of low cell number were prepared using SMART-Seq v4 Ultra Low Input. Study conclusions and caveats: Though weaker, the secondary response peaked faster, on day 5 versus 15. Among primary-vaccination clones, most reappeared after the booster, at 95% to 96% for CD4 and 88% for CD8. Of the clonotypes, a small share occurred in both CD4 and CD8 compartments.

TCRdb passed the 5' RACE reads through MiXCR, listing each CDR3 protein once. The sample yields fewer than 450,000 distinct CDR3 sequences, 9.5% to 13% seen once. The clonotype was recovered from a man aged 18 to 29 who received the YFV17D yellow fever vaccine. Material: PBMCs, obtained on the day of the first yellow fever vaccination. The chain recombines TRBV6-1 with TRBJ2-2; no clear D. CDR3 sequence (DNA): TGTGCCAGCAGTGAAGGGCTCCCCTACCCAAAGACGGCGTCGAACACCGGGGAGCTGTTTTTT. Protein sequence: CASSEGLPYPKTASNTGELFF.